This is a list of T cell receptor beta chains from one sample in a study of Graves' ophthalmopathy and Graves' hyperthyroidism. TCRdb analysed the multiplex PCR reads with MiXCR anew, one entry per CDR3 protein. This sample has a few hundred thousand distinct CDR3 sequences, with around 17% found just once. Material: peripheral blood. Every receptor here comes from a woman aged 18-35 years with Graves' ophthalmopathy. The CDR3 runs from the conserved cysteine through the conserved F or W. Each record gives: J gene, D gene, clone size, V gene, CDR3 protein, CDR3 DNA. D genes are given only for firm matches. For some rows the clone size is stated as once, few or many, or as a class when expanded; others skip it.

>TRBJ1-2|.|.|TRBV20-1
CSAPDRMGRRGYGYTF
TGCAGTGCACCCGACAGGATGGGGAGGAGGGGTTATGGCTACACCTTC
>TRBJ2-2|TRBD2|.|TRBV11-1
CASSLGSLAGVTGELFF
TGTGCCAGCAGCTTAGGTTCCCTAGCGGGAGTTACCGGGGAGCTGTTTTTT
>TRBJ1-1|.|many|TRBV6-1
CASPRPGTEAFF
TGTGCCAGCCCCCGCCCGGGAACTGAAGCTTTCTTT
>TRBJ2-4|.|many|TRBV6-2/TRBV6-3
CASSSSPGGKNIQYF
TGTGCCAGCAGTTCCTCTCCGGGTGGCAAAAACATTCAGTACTTC
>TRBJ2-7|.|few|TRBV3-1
CASSLQGGRYEQYF
TGTGCCAGCAGCCTTCAGGGGGGGCGCTACGAGCAGTACTTC
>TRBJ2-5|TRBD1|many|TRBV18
CASSPPAGGKETQYF
TGTGCCAGCTCACCACCGGCAGGGGGCAAAGAGACCCAGTACTTC
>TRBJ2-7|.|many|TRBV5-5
CASTLGGAGFTYEQYF
TGTGCCAGCACCCTAGGGGGGGCAGGGTTCACCTACGAGCAGTACTTC
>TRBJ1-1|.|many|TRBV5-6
CASSFRASAYTEAFF
TGTGCCAGCAGTTTTAGGGCCTCGGCGTACACTGAAGCTTTCTTT
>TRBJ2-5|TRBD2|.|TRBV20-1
CSASRAGGQETQYF
TGCAGTGCTAGTAGGGCGGGAGGGCAGGAGACCCAGTACTTC
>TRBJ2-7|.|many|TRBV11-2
CASSLRREGGRGYEQYF
TGTGCCAGCAGCCTACGACGAGAGGGCGGACGGGGCTACGAGCAGTACTTC
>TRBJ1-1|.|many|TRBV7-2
CASAMGRLTEAFF
TGTGCCAGTGCCATGGGGAGGCTCACTGAAGCTTTCTTT
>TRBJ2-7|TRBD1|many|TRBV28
CASSRWGQGRGILDEQYF
TGTGCCAGCTCTAGGTGGGGACAGGGTAGGGGTATTTTAGACGAGCAGTACTTC
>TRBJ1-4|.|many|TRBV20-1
CSASRPTGLEKLFF
TGCAGTGCTAGTCGGCCGACGGGGCTTGAAAAACTGTTTTTT
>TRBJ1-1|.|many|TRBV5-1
CASSPRQAVNTEAFF
TGCGCCAGCAGCCCCAGACAGGCGGTGAACACTGAAGCTTTCTTT
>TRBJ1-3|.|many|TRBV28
CASSLKAGLPSGNTIYF
TGTGCCAGCAGTTTAAAGGCAGGTCTACCCTCTGGAAACACCATATATTTT
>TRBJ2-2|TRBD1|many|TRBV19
CASSTLHRGPNTGELFF
TGTGCCAGTAGTACCCTCCACAGGGGGCCGAACACCGGGGAGCTGTTTTTT
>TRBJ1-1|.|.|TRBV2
CASSDMMENTEAFF
TGTGCCAGCAGTGATATGATGGAAAACACTGAAGCTTTCTTT
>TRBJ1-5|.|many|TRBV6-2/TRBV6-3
CASSYDGNGPHSNQPQHF
TGTGCCAGCAGTTACGATGGCAACGGACCGCATAGCAATCAGCCCCAGCATTTT
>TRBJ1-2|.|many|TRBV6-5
CASSYSRAFYGYTF
TGTGCCAGCAGTTACTCACGGGCTTTTTATGGCTACACCTTC
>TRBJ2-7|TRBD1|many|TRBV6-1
CASSRRTGGAYYEQYF
TGTGCCAGCAGTCGAAGGACAGGGGGCGCCTACTACGAGCAGTACTTC
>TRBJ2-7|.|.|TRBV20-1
CSARDLRLPNFEQYF
TGCAGTGCTAGAGATCTACGGCTTCCGAACTTCGAGCAGTACTTC
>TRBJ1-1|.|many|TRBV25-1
CASKRDLNTEAFF
TGTGCCAGCAAGAGGGATCTGAACACTGAAGCTTTCTTT
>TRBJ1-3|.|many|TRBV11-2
CASSLFQFSGNTIYF
TGTGCCAGCAGTCTATTTCAATTCTCTGGAAACACCATATATTTT
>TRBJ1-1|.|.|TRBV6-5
CASSLSVHAEAFF
TGTGCCAGCAGTTTATCAGTGCACGCTGAAGCTTTCTTT
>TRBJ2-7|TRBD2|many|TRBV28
CASSLAPRASGGTGYEQYF
TGTGCCAGCAGTTTAGCCCCTCGGGCTAGCGGGGGAACGGGCTACGAGCAGTACTTC
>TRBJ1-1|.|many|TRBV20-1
CSARGTAAGTEAFF
TGCAGTGCTAGAGGAACGGCGGCGGGGACTGAAGCTTTCTTT
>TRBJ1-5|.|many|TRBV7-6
CASSLAPGTQPQHF
TGTGCCAGCAGCTTAGCCCCAGGGACACAGCCCCAGCATTTT
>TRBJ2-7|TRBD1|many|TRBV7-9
CASSPGQGRRGEQYF
TGTGCCAGCAGCCCCGGACAGGGTAGAAGGGGCGAGCAGTACTTC
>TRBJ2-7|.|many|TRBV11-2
CASSFGAAGFMGYEQYF
TGTGCCAGCAGCTTTGGTGCGGCAGGGTTCATGGGTTACGAGCAGTACTTC
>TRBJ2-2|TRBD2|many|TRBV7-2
CASTKRGGYTGELFF
TGTGCCAGCACCAAGCGGGGGGGCTACACCGGGGAGCTGTTTTTT
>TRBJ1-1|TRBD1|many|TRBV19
CASTVTGTGVGAFF
TGTGCCAGTACCGTTACCGGGACAGGGGTTGGAGCTTTCTTT
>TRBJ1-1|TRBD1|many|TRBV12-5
CASGKTGWNTEAFF
TGTGCTAGTGGCAAGACAGGGTGGAACACTGAAGCTTTCTTT
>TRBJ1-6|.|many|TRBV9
CASSVESLRQANSPLHF
TGTGCCAGCAGCGTAGAATCCCTGAGGCAGGCGAATTCACCCCTCCACTTT
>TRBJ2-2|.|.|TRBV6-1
CASSRVNHTGELFF
TGTGCCAGCAGTCGCGTGAATCATACCGGGGAGCTGTTTTTT
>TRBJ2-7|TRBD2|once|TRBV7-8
CASSYGAGDREQYF
TGTGCCAGCAGTTACGGAGCGGGAGACCGAGAGCAGTACTTC
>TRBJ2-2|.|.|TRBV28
CASSRVAGQPGELFF
TGTGCCAGCAGCCGGGTCGCCGGCCAGCCCGGGGAGCTGTTTTTT
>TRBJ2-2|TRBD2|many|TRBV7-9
CASSFKRENTGELFF
TGTGCCAGCAGCTTTAAGCGGGAGAACACCGGGGAGCTGTTTTTT
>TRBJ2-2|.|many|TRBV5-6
CASSRSNLGVTGELFF
TGTGCCAGCAGCCGTTCCAACCTCGGAGTCACCGGGGAGCTGTTTTTT
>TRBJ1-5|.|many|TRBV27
CASSLSPQGDQPQHF
TGTGCCAGCAGTTTATCCCCTCAGGGAGATCAGCCCCAGCATTTT
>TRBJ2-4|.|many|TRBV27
CASSLKAKNIQYF
TGTGCCAGCAGTTTGAAGGCCAAAAACATTCAGTACTTC
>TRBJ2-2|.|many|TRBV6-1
CASRTPGILTGELFF
TGTGCCAGCAGGACTCCCGGGATTCTAACCGGGGAGCTGTTTTTT
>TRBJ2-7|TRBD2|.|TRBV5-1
CASSSGRGVYEQYF
TGCGCCAGCAGCTCGGGACGGGGGGTCTACGAGCAGTACTTC
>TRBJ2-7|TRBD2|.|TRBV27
CASRDRLAGAYEQYF
TGTGCCAGCAGGGACCGACTAGCGGGAGCTTACGAGCAGTACTTC
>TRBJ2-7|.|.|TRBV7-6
CASSFSRLGDPSSDEQYF
TGTGCCAGCAGCTTTTCTCGTCTGGGGGACCCTAGCTCGGACGAGCAGTACTTC
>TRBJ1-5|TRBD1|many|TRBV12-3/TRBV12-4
CASSYGTAPSGNQPQHF
TGTGCCAGCAGTTACGGGACAGCCCCTTCTGGCAATCAGCCCCAGCATTTT
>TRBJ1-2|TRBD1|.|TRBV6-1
CASREDRGGYTF
TGTGCCAGCAGGGAGGACAGGGGCGGCTACACCTTC
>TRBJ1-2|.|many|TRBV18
CASSPIRGDYGYTF
TGTGCCAGCTCACCAATTCGGGGCGACTATGGCTACACCTTC
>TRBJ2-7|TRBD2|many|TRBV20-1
CSAPGLGSYEQYF
TGCAGTGCTCCGGGACTAGGCTCCTACGAGCAGTACTTC
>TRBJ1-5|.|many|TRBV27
CASSLWGGPQHF
TGTGCCAGCAGTTTATGGGGTGGGCCCCAGCATTTT
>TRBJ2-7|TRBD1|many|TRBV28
CASRRGTGSSYEQYF
TGTGCCAGCAGGAGAGGGACAGGGAGCTCCTACGAGCAGTACTTC
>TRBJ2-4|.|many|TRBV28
CASTYSFGGAGAGNIQYF
TGTGCCAGCACCTACAGTTTTGGGGGCGCGGGTGCTGGAAACATTCAGTACTTC
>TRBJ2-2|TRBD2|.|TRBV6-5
CASSYRPHGRTTGELFF
TGTGCCAGCAGTTACCGGCCACACGGGAGGACCACCGGGGAGCTGTTTTTT
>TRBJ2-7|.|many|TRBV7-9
CASSRQGRNEQYF
TGTGCCAGCAGCCGGCAGGGGAGAAACGAGCAGTACTTC
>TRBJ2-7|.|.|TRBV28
CASTLGAAAEQYF
TGTGCCAGCACCCTGGGGGCTGCCGCCGAGCAGTACTTC
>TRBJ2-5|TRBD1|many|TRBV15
CATSRVVTTGETQYF
TGTGCCACCAGCAGAGTTGTCACGACAGGGGAGACCCAGTACTTC